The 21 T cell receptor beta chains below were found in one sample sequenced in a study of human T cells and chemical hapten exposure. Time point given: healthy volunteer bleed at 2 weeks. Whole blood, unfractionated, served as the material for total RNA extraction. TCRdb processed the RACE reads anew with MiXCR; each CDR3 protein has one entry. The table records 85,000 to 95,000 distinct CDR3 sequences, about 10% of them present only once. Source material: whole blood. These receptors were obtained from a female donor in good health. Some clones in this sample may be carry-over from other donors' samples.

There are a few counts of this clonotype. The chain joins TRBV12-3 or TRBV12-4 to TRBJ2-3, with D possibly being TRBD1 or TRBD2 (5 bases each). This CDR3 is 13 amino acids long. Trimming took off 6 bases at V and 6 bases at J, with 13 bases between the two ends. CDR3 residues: CASSRGTTDTQYF. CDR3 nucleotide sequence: TGTGCCAGCAGCAGAGGGACGACGGATACGCAGTATTTT.

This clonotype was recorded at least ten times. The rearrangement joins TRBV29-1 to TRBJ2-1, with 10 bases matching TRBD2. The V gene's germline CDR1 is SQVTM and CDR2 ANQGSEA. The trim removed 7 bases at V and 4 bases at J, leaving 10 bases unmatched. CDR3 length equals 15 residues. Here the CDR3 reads CSEVPGLARYNEQFF. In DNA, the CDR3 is TGCAGCGAAGTACCGGGACTAGCGCGATACAATGAGCAGTTCTTC.

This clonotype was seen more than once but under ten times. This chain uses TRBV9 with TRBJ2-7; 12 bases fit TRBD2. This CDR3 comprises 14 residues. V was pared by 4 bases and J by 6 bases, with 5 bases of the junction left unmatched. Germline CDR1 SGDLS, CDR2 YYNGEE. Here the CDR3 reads CASSPVTSGSEQYF. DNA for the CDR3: TGTGCCAGCAGCCCTGTGACTAGCGGGAGCGAGCAGTACTTC.

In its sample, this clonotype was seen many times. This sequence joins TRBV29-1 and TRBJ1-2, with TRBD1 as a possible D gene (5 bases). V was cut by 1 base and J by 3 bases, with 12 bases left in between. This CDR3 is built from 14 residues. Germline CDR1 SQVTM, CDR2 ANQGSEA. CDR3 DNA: TGCAGCGTTGAAGGTCGAGGGGCGGACTATGGCTACACCTTC. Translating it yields CSVEGRGADYGYTF.

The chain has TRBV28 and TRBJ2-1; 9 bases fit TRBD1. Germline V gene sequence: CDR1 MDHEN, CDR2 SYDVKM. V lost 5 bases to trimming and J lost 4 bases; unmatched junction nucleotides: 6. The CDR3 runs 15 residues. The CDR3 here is CASSPGTGLYNEQFF. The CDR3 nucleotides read TGTGCCAGCAGTCCCGGGACAGGGTTATACAATGAGCAGTTCTTC.

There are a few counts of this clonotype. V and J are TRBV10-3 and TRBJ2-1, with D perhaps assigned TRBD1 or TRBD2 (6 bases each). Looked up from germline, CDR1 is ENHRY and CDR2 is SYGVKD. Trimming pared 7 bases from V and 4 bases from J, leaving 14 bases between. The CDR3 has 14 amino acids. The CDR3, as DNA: TGTGCCATCAAAGGGGGGAAAGATTACAATGAGCAGTTCTTC. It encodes CAIKGGKDYNEQFF.

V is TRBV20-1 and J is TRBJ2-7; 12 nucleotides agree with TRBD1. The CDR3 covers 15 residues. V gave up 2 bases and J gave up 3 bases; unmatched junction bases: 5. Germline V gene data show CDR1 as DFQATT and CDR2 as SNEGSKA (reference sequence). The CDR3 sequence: CSARIGTGGLYEQYF. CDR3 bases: TGCAGTGCTAGAATCGGGACAGGGGGCCTCTACGAGCAGTACTTC.

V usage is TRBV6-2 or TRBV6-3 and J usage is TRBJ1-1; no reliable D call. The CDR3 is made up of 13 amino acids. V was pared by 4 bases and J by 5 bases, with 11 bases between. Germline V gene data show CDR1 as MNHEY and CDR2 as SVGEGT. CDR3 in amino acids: CASSFAGTTEAFF. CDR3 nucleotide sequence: TGTGCCAGCAGTTTCGCGGGTACGACTGAAGCTTTCTTT.

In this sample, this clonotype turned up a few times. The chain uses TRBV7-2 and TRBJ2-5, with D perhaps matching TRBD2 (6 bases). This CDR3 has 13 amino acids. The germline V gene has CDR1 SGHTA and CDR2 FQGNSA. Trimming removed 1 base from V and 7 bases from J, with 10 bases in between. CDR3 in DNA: TGTGCCAGCAGCTTAGGGGGGGATTGGACCCAGTACTTC. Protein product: CASSLGGDWTQYF.

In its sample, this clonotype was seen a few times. CDR3 amino acids: CASSLFPGDEQYF. For the CDR3, the DNA is TGTGCCAGCAGCCTATTTCCCGGGGACGAGCAGTACTTC. The rearrangement joins TRBV2 to TRBJ2-7, with D perhaps matching TRBD2 (5 bases). Germline CDR1 is SNHLY and CDR2 is FYNNEI. Trimming stripped 6 bases from V and 5 bases from J, with 14 bases between. The CDR3 loop spans 13 amino acids.

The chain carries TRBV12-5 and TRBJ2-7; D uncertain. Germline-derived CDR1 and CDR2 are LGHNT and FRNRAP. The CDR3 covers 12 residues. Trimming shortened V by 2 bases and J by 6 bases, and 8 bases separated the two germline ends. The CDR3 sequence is CASGLFTSEQYF. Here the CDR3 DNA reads TGTGCTAGTGGTTTGTTTACCAGCGAGCAGTACTTC.

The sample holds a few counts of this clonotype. The chain's CDR3 is CASSLEDRQPQHF. The CDR3 nucleotides are TGTGCCAGCAGCTTAGAAGACAGGCAGCCCCAGCATTTT. The chain is built from TRBV7-2 and TRBJ1-5; TRBD1 is a possible D gene (6 bases). The germline V and J ends were trimmed by 1 base and 7 bases, with 8 bases remaining between them. Germline-derived CDR1 and CDR2 are SGHTA and FQGNSA. The CDR3 is 13 residues long.

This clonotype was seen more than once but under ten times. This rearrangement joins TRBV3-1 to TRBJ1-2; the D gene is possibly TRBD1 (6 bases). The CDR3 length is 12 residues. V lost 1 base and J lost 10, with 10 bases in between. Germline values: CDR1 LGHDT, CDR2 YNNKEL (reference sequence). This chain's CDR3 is CASSQGDRNYTF. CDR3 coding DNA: TGTGCCAGCAGCCAAGGCGACAGGAACTACACCTTC.

CDR3 nucleotides: TGTGCCAGCAGTTTAGGGGGAGTCATGAGCAATCAGCCCCAGCATTTT. Its protein product is CASSLGGVMSNQPQHF. The chain is built from TRBV12-3 or TRBV12-4 and TRBJ1-5; D is undetermined. This CDR3 contains 16 residues. Trimming removed 1 base at V and 1 base at J, with 11 bases between.

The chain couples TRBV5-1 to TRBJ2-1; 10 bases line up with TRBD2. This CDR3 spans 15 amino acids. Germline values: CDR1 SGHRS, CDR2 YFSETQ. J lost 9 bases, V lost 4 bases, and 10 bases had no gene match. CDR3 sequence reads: CASSRGGAGGPEQFF. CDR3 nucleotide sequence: TGCGCCAGCAGCCGCGGTGGAGCGGGAGGGCCTGAGCAGTTCTTC.

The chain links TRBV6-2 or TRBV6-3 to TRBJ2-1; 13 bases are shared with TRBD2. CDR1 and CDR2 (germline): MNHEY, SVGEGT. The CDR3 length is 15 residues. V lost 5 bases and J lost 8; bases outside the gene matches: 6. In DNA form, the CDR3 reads TGTGCCAGCAGTACTTGGACTAGCGGGAGCTATGAGCAGTTCTTC. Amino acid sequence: CASSTWTSGSYEQFF.

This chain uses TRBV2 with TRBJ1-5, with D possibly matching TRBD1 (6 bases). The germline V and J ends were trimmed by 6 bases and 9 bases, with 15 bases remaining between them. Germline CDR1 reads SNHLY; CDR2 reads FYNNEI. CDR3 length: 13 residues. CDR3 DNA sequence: TGTGCCAGCAGCGGACAGCAGAGCTTGCCCCAGCATTTT. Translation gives CASSGQQSLPQHF.

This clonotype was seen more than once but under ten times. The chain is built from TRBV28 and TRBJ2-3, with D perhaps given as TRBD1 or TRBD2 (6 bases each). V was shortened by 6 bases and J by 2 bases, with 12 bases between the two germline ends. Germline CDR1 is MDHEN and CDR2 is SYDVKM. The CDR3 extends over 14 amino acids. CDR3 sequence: CASSPGGATDTQYF. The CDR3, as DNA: TGTGCCAGCAGCCCCGGGGGCGCCACAGATACGCAGTATTTT.

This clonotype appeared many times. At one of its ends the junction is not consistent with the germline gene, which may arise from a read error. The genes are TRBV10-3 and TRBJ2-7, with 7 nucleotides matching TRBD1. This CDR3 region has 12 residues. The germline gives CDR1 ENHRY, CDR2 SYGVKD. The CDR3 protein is CAISESWQGVNF. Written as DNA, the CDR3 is TGTGCCATCAGTGAGTCGTGGCAGGGGGTAAACTTC.

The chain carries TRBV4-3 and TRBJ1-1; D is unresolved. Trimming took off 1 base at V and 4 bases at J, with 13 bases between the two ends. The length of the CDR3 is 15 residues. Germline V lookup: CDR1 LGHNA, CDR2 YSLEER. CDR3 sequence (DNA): TGCGCCAGCAGCCAAGTCCCAAGAACACCCACTGAAGCTTTCTTT. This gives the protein CASSQVPRTPTEAFF.

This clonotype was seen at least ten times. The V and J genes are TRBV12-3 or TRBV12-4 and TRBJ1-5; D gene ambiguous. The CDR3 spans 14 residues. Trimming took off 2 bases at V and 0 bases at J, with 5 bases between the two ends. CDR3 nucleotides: TGTGCCAGCAGTTTATATAATAGCAATCAGCCCCAGCATTTT. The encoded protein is CASSLYNSNQPQHF.